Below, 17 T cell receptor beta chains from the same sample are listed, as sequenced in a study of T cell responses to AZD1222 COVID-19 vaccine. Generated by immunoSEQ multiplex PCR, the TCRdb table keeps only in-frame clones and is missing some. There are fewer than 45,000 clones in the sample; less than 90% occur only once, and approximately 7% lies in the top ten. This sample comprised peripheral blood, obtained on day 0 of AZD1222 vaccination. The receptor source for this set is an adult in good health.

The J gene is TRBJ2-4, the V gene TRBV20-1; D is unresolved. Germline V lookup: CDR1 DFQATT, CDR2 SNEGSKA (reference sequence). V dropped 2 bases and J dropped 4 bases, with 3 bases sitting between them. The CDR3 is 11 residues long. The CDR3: CSARQKNIQYF. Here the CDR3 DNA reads TGCAGTGCTAGACAGAAAAACATTCAGTACTTC.

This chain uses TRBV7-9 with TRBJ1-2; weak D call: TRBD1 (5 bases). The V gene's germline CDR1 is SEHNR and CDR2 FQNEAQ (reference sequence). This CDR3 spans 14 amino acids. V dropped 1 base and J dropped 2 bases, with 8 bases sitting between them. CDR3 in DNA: TGTGCCAGCAGCTTAGATGACAGAAACTATGGCTACACCTTC. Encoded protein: CASSLDDRNYGYTF.

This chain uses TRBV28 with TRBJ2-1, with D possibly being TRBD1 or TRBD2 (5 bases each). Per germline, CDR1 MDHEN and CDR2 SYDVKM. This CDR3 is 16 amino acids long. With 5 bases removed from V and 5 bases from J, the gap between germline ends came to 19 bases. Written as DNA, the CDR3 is TGTGCCAGCAGTCCATACATAGGGACGAGGAACAATGAGCAGTTCTTC. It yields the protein CASSPYIGTRNNEQFF.

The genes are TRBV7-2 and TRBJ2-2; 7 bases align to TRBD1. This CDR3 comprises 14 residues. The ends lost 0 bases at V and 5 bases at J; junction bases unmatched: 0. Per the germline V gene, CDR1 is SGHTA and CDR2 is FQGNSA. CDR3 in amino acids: CASSLAQGTGELFF. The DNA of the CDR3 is TGTGCCAGCAGCTTAGCACAGGGGACCGGGGAGCTGTTTTTT.

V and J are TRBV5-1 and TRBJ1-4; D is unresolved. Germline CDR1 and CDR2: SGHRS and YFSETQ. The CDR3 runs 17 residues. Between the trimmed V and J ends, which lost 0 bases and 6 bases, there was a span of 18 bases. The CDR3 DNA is TGCGCCAGCAGCTTGGAAGGTCTGGGAGGGAGTGATGAAAAACTGTTTTTT. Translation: CASSLEGLGGSDEKLFF.

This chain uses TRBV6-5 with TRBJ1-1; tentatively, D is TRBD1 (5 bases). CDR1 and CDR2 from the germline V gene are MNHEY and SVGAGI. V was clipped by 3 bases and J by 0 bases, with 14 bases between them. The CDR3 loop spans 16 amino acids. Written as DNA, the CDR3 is TGTGCCAGCAGTTATCGGGGCAGGCCCATGAACACTGAAGCTTTCTTT. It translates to CASSYRGRPMNTEAFF.

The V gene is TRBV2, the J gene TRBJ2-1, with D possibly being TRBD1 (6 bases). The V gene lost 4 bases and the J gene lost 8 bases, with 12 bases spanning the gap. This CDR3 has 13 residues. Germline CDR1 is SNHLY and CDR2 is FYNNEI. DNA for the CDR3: TGTGCCAGCAGTGTGGACAGAACCCATGAGCAGTTCTTC. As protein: CASSVDRTHEQFF.

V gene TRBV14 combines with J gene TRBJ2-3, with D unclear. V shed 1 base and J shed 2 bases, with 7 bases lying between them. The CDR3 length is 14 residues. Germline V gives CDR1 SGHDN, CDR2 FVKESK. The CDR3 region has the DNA TGTGCCAGCAGCCAAGGGCCCGCCACAGATACGCAGTATTTT. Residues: CASSQGPATDTQYF.

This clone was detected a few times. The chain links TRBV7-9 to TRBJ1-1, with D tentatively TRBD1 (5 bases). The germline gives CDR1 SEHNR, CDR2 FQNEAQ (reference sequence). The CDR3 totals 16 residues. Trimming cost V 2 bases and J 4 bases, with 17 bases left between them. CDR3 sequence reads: CASSLPGGGRVTEAFF. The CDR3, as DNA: TGTGCCAGCAGCTTACCAGGTGGGGGGAGGGTCACTGAAGCTTTCTTT.

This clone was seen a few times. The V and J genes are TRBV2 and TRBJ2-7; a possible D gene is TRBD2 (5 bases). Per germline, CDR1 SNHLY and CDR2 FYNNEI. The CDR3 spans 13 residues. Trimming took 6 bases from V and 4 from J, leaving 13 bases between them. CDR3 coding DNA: TGTGCCAGCAGGGGGAGATCCACATACGAGCAGTACTTC. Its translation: CASRGRSTYEQYF. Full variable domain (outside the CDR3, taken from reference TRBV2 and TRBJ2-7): EPEVTQTPSHQVTQMGQEVILRCVPISNHLYFYWYRQILGQKVEFLVSFYNNEISEKSEIFDDQFSVERPDGSNFTLKIRSTKLEDSAMYFCASRGRSTYEQYFGPGTRLTVT.

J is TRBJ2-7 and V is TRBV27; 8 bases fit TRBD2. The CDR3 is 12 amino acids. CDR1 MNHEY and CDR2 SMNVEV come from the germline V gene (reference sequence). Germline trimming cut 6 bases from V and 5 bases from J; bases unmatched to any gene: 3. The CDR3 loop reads CASRSGGDEQYF. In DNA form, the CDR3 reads TGTGCCAGCAGGTCGGGGGGGGACGAGCAGTACTTC.

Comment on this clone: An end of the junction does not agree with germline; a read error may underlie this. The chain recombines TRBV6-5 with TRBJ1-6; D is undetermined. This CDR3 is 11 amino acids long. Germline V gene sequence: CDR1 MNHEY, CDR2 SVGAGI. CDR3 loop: CASSSNSPLHF. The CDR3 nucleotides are TGTGCCAGCTCCTCTAATTCACCCCTCCACTTT.

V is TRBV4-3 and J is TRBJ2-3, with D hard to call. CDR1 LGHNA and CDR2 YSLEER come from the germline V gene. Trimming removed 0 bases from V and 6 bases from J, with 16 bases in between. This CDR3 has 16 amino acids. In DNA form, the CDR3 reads TGCGCCAGCAGCCAAGATCTTGGGTCAGCTTCTGATACGCAGTATTTT. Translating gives CASSQDLGSASDTQYF.

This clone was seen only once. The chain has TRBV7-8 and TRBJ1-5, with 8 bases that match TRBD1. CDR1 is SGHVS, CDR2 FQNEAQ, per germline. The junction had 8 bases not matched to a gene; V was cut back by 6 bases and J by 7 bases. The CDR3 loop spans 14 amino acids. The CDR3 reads CASSPGQGRQPQHF. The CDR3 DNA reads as TGTGCCAGCAGTCCCGGACAGGGCAGACAGCCCCAGCATTTT.

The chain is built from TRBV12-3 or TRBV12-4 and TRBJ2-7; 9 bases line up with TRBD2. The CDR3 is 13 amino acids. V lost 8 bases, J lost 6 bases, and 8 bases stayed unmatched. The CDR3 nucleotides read TGTGCCAGCCGTAGGGGACTAGCTGCCGAGCAGTACTTC. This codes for CASRRGLAAEQYF.

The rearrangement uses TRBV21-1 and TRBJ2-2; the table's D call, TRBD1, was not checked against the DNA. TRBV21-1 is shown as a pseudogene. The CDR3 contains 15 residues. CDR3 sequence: CASGDRESDPGELFF. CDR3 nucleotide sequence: TGTGCCAGCGGGGACAGGGAGTCAGACCCCGGGGAGCTGTTTTTT.

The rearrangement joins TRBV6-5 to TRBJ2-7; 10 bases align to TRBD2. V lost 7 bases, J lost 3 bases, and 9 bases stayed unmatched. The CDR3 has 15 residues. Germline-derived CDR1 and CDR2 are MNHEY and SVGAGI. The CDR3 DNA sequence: TGTGCCAGCATAAGAAGCGGGGGGGGAGGCTACGAGCAGTACTTC. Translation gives CASIRSGGGGYEQYF.